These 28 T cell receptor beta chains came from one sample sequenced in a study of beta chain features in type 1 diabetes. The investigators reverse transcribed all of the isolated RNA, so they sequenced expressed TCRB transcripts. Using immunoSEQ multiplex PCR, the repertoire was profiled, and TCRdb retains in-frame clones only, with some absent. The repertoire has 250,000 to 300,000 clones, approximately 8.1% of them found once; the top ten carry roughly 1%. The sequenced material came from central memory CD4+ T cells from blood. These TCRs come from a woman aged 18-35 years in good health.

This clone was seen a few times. DNA for the CDR3: TGTGCCAGCAGCTTAGATGGGACAGGGTACTACGAGCAGTACGTC. The encoded protein is CASSLDGTGYYEQYV. The chain is built from TRBV11-2 and TRBJ2-7; 9 positions agree with TRBD1. The ends lost 0 bases at V and 3 bases at J; junction bases unmatched: 3. There are 15 residues in the CDR3. The germline gives CDR1 SGHAT, CDR2 FQNNGV.

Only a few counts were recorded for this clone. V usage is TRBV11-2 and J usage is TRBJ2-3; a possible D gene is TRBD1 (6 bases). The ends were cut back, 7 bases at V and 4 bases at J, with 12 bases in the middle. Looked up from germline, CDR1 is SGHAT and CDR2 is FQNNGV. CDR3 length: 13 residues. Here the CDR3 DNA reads TGTGCCAGCAAGTTTGGGGGCTCAGATACGCAGTATTTT. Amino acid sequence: CASKFGGSDTQYF.

CDR3 region: CASSLGGTGAGYTF. The CDR3 DNA is TGTGCCAGCAGTCTCGGAGGGACAGGGGCTGGCTACACCTTC. The rearrangement links TRBV6-6 to TRBJ1-2; 10 positions match TRBD1. The V segment lost 5 bases and the J segment 7 bases; nucleotides outside the gene matches: 7. The germline gives CDR1 MNHNY, CDR2 SVGAGI (reference sequence). This CDR3 comprises 14 residues.

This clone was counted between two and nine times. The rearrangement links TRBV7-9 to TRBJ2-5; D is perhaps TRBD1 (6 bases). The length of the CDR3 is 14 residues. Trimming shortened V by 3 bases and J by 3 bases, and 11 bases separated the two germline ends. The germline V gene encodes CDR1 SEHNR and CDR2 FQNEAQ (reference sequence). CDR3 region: CASSFRGRKETQYF. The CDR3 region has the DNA TGTGCCAGCAGCTTCAGGGGCCGTAAAGAGACCCAGTACTTC.

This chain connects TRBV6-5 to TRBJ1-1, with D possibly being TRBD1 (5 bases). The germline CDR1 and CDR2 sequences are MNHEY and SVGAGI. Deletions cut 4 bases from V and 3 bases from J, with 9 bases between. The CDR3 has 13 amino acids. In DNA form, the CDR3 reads TGTGCCAGCAGTTTCAGGGTGGACACTGAAGCTTTCTTT. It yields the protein CASSFRVDTEAFF.

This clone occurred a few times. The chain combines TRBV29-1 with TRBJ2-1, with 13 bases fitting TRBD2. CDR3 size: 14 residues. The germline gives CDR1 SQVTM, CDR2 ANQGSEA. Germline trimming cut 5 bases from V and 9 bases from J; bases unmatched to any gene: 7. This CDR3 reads CSVWTSGSRREQFF. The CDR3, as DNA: TGCAGCGTTTGGACTAGCGGGAGTCGCCGTGAGCAGTTCTTC.

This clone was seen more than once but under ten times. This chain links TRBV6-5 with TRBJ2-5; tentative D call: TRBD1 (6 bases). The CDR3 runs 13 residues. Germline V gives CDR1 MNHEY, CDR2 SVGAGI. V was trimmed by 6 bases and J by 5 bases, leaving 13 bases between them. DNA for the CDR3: TGTGCCAGCAGACCGGGGACAACGGAGACCCAGTACTTC. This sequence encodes CASRPGTTETQYF.

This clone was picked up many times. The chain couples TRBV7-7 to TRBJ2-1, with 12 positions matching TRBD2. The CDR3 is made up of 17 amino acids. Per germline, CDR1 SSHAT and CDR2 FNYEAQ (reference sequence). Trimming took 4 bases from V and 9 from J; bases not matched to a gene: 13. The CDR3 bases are TGTGCCAGCAGCTCTCAGCTAGCGGGGGGGCATTGGGGTGAGCAGTTCTTC. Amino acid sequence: CASSSQLAGGHWGEQFF.

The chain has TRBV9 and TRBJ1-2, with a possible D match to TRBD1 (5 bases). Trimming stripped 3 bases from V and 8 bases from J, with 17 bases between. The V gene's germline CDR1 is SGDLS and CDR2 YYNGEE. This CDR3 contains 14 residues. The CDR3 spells CASSAARGIGGYTF. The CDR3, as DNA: TGTGCCAGCAGCGCCGCGCGGGGCATAGGGGGCTACACCTTC.

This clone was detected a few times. The CDR3 sequence is CASSLAAGSREAFF. CDR3 nucleotide sequence: TGCGCCAGCAGCTTGGCCGCGGGAAGTAGGGAAGCTTTCTTT. This sequence joins TRBV5-1 and TRBJ1-1; D gene ambiguous. Trimming removed 0 bases at V and 8 bases at J, with 14 bases between. This CDR3 has 14 residues. CDR1 SGHRS and CDR2 YFSETQ come from the germline V gene.

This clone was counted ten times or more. CDR3 sequence reads: CSVDSGKRGELFF. The DNA of the CDR3 is TGCAGCGTTGACTCAGGGAAACGCGGGGAGCTGTTTTTT. The chain couples TRBV29-1 to TRBJ2-2; D possibly corresponds to TRBD1 (5 bases). CDR1 is SQVTM, CDR2 ANQGSEA, per germline. V was shortened by 3 bases and J by 7 bases, with 12 bases between the two germline ends. The CDR3 has 13 amino acids.

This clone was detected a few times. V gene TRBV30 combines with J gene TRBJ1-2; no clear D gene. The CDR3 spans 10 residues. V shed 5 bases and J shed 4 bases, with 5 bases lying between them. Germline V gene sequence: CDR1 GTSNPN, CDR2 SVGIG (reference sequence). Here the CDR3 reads CAWGSYGYTF. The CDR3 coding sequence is TGTGCCTGGGGATCCTATGGCTACACCTTC.

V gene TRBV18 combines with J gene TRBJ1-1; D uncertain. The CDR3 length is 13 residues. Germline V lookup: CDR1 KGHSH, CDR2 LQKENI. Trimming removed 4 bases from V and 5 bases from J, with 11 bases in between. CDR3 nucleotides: TGTGCCAGCTCACGGGATACTATAACTGAAGCTTTCTTT. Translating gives CASSRDTITEAFF.

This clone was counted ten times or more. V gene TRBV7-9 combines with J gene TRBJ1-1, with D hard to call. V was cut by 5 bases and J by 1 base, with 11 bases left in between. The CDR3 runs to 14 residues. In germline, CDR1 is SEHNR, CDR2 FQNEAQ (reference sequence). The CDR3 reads CASSILAPNTEAFF. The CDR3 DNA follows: TGTGCCAGCAGCATTCTGGCACCGAACACTGAAGCTTTCTTT.

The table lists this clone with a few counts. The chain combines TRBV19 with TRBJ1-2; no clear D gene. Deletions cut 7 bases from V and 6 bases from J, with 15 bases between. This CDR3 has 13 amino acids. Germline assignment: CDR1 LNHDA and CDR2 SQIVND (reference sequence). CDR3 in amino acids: CASTQVLGDGYTF. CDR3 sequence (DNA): TGTGCCAGTACTCAGGTTCTTGGTGATGGCTACACCTTC.

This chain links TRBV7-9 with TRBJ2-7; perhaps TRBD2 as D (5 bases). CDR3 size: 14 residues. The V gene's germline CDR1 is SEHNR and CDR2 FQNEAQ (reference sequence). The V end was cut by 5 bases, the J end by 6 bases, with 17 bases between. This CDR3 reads CASSHNGVGGEQYF. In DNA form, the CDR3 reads TGTGCCAGCAGCCACAACGGGGTAGGAGGCGAGCAGTACTTC.

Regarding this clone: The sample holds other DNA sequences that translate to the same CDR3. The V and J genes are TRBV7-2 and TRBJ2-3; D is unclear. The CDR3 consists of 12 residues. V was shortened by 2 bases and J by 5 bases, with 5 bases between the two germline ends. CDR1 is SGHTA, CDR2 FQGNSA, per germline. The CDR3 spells CASSLSRDTQYF. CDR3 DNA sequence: TGTGCCAGCAGCTTATCGAGAGATACGCAGTATTTT.

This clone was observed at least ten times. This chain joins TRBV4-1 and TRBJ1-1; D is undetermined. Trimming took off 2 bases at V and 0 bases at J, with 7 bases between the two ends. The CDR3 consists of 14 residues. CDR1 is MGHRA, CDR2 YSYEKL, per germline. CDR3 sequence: CASSQQQMNTEAFF. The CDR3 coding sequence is TGCGCCAGCAGCCAACAACAGATGAACACTGAAGCTTTCTTT.

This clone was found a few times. DNA for the CDR3: TGCGCCAGCAGCTTGGGACACGTGAGGGGAACTGAAGCTTTCTTT. Its protein product is CASSLGHVRGTEAFF. V gene TRBV5-1 combines with J gene TRBJ1-1; TRBD1 might be the D (5 bases). Trimming pared 0 bases from V and 5 bases from J, leaving 14 bases between. Germline CDR1 and CDR2: SGHRS and YFSETQ. The CDR3 loop spans 15 amino acids.

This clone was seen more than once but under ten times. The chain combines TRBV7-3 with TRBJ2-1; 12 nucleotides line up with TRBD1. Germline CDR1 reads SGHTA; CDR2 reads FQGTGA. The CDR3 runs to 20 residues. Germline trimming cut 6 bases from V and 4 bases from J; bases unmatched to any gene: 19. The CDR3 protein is CASSSGPGQGASVNYNEQFF. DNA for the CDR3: TGTGCCAGCAGTTCCGGGCCGGGACAGGGGGCTAGCGTCAATTACAATGAGCAGTTCTTC.

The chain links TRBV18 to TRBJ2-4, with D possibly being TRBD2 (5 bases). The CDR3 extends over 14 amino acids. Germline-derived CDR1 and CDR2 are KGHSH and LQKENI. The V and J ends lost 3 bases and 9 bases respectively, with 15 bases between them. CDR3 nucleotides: TGTGCCAGCTCACCGGATACCCTAGCTGTCATTCAGTACTTC. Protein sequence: CASSPDTLAVIQYF.

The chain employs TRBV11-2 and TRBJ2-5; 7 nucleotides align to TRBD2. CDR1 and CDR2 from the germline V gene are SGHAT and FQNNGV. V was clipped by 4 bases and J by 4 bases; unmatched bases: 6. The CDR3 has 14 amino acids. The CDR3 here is CASSSTSGTETQYF. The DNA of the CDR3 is TGTGCCAGCAGCTCTACGAGCGGGACAGAGACCCAGTACTTC.

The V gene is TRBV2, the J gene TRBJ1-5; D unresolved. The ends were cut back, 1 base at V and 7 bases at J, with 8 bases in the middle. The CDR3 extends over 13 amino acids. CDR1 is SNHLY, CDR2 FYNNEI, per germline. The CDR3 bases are TGTGCCAGCAGTGAAGAGGGAGGACAGCCCCAGCATTTT. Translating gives CASSEEGGQPQHF.

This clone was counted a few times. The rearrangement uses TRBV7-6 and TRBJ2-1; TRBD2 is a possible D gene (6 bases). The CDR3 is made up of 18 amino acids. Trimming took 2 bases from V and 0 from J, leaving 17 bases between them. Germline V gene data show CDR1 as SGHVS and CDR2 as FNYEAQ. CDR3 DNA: TGTGCCAGCAGCTTAAGCCTGAGAGCGGGCAGCTCCTACAATGAGCAGTTCTTC. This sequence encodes CASSLSLRAGSSYNEQFF. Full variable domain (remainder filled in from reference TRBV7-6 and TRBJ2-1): GAGVSQSPRYKVTKRGQDVALRCDPISGHVSLYWYRQALGQGPEFLTYFNYEAQQDKSGLPNDRFSAERPEGSISTLTIQRTEQRDSAMYRCASSLSLRAGSSYNEQFFGPGTRLTVL.

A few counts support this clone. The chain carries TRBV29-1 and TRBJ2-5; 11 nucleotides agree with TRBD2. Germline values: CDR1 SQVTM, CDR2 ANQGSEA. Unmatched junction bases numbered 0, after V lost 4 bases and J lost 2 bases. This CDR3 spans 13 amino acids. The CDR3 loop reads CSVGTSGQETQYF. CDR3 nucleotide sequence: TGCAGCGTTGGGACTAGCGGGCAAGAGACCCAGTACTTC.

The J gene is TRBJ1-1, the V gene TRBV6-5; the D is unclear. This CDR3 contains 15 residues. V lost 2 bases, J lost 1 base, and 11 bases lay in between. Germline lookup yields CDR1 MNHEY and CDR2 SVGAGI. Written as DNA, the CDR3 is TGTGCCAGCAGTTACGGGGTTCGGAAGAACACTGAAGCTTTCTTT. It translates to CASSYGVRKNTEAFF.

Here the CDR3 reads CASSQDAQGANYEQYF. DNA of the CDR3: TGCGCCAGCAGCCAAGATGCACAGGGGGCGAATTACGAGCAGTACTTC. V gene TRBV4-3 combines with J gene TRBJ2-7; the match to TRBD1 covers 9 bases. This CDR3 comprises 16 residues. Per the germline V gene, CDR1 is LGHNA and CDR2 is YSLEER. V gave up 0 bases and J gave up 4 bases; unmatched junction bases: 7.

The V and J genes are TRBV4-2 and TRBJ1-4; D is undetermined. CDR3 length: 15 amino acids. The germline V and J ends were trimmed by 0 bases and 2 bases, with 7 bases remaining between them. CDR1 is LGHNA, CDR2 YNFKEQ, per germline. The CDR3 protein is CASSQDILTNEKLFF. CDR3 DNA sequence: TGTGCCAGCAGCCAAGATATTTTGACTAATGAAAAACTGTTTTTT.